Presented here are 7 T cell receptor beta chains from one specimen sequenced in a study of T cells after somatic rescue of genetic block. Here immunoSEQ multiplex PCR was the method, and the copy in TCRdb shows in-frame clones only, minus some. This sample yields roughly 71,000 clones, of which approximately 90% are seen a single time; approximately 3% belongs to the top ten. Sequencing was done on a sample of peripheral blood mononuclear cells (PBMCs). The receptors were gathered from a man aged 30-40 years.

This chain joins TRBV10-3 and TRBJ1-1, with D unresolved. CDR1 and CDR2 (germline): ENHRY, SYGVKD. The CDR3 spans 14 residues. V was pared by 6 bases and J by 2 bases, with 13 bases between. The CDR3 protein is CAISRRESNTEAFF. DNA of the CDR3: TGTGCCATCAGCAGACGGGAATCAAACACTGAAGCTTTCTTT.

V is TRBV9 and J is TRBJ2-5; D tentatively reads TRBD1 or TRBD2 (5 bases each). Trimming cost V 4 bases and J 5 bases, with 18 bases left between them. From germline, CDR1 is SGDLS and CDR2 YYNGEE. The CDR3 covers 15 residues. The CDR3 nucleotides are TGTGCCAGCAGCTCACCCGGGACGGCAGGCGAGACCCAGTACTTC. It yields the protein CASSSPGTAGETQYF. Together with reference TRBV9 and TRBJ2-5, the CDR3 gives the full variable domain: DSGVTQTPKHLITATGQRVTLRCSPRSGDLSVYWYQQSLDQGLQFLIQYYNGEERAKGNILERFSAQQFPDLHSELNLSSLELGDSALYFCASSSPGTAGETQYFGPGTRLLVL.

The chain has TRBV19 and TRBJ2-7; TRBD1 matches 8 bases. There are 14 residues in the CDR3. V lost 5 bases, J lost 3 bases, and 6 bases stayed unmatched. Germline V gives CDR1 LNHDA, CDR2 SQIVND (reference sequence). CDR3 region: CASSAPDRGYEQYF. CDR3 DNA: TGTGCCAGTAGTGCCCCCGACAGGGGCTACGAGCAGTACTTC.

The chain uses TRBV4-2 and TRBJ2-3, with D perhaps being TRBD1 or TRBD2 (5 bases each). Looked up from germline, CDR1 is LGHNA and CDR2 is YNFKEQ. The CDR3 runs to 14 residues. V lost 4 bases, J lost 3 bases, and 11 bases lay in between. This chain's CDR3 is CASSPPEGTDTQYF. The CDR3 coding sequence is TGTGCCAGCAGCCCCCCAGAGGGGACAGATACGCAGTATTTT.

The J gene is TRBJ2-7, the V gene TRBV5-1; D gene uncertain. Per the germline V gene, CDR1 is SGHRS and CDR2 is YFSETQ. The CDR3 contains 11 residues. With 2 bases removed from V and 2 bases from J, the gap between germline ends came to 2 bases. The CDR3 region has the DNA TGCGCCAGCAGCTTCGCCTACGAGCAGTACTTC. As protein: CASSFAYEQYF.

The chain couples TRBV5-1 to TRBJ1-2, with D tentatively TRBD1 (5 bases). The CDR3 contains 16 residues. With 0 bases removed from V and 6 bases from J, the gap between germline ends came to 18 bases. Germline CDR1 SGHRS, CDR2 YFSETQ. The CDR3 protein is CASSLAGTPAWDGYTF. CDR3 nucleotides: TGCGCCAGCAGCTTGGCCGGGACCCCCGCTTGGGATGGCTACACCTTC.

This clone was detected only once. The genes are TRBV28 and TRBJ2-7; possible D gene TRBD1, 5 bases. This CDR3 is 13 amino acids long. Looked up from germline, CDR1 is MDHEN and CDR2 is SYDVKM. Trimming removed 2 bases at V and 5 bases at J, with 10 bases between. The CDR3 DNA reads as TGTGCCAGCAGTTTAGGGGCTAGAGACGAGCAGTACTTC. Its protein is CASSLGARDEQYF.